The 8 T cell receptor beta chains given below trace back to one sample, sequenced in a study of blood T cell repertoires in COVID-19. Assay used: immunoSEQ multiplex PCR; TCRdb lists only in-frame clones, some missing. The sample records 110,000 or so clones, around 83% being singletons. Sequencing was done on a sample of peripheral blood. Receptors originate from a man between 40 and 49 years old with acute or convalescent COVID-19.

The chain employs TRBV5-6 and TRBJ2-7, with 12 bases aligning to TRBD2. J gave up 1 base and V 2 bases, and 1 base lay outside the gene matches. This CDR3 spans 15 amino acids. Germline V CDR1 and CDR2: SGHDT, YYEEEE. The CDR3 DNA is TGTGCCAGCAGCTTCGGACTAGCGGGGTCCTACGAGCAGTACTTC. Residues: CASSFGLAGSYEQYF.

This clone was observed a single time. The chain uses TRBV21-1 and TRBJ1-2; TRBD1 reflects the table's D call only, with no check against the DNA. TRBV21-1 is labeled a pseudogene. The CDR3 length is 14 residues. In DNA, the CDR3 is TGTGCCAGCCAAGGGGACAGCCGAGTCTATGGCTACACCTTC. Translated, it gives CASQGDSRVYGYTF.

The J gene is TRBJ1-2, the V gene TRBV4-1, with a tentative D call TRBD1 (6 bases). The CDR3 is 16 amino acids. The germline V gene has CDR1 MGHRA and CDR2 YSYEKL. V was pared by 2 bases and J by 4 bases, with 17 bases between. The DNA of the CDR3 is TGCGCCAGCAGCCAATTGTGGGGGCAGGAAGCCTATGGCTACACCTTC. It translates to CASSQLWGQEAYGYTF.

V gene TRBV27 combines with J gene TRBJ1-2, with D maybe TRBD1 (5 bases). Per germline, CDR1 MNHEY and CDR2 SMNVEV (reference sequence). The CDR3 is 13 residues long. V lost 3 bases and J 7 bases, leaving 12 bases between the germline ends. CDR3 protein: CASSFGGAGGYTF. The CDR3 DNA is TGTGCCAGCAGTTTCGGAGGGGCGGGTGGCTACACCTTC.

The chain has TRBV19 and TRBJ2-1, with D uncertain. The CDR3 runs 15 residues. Germline-derived CDR1 and CDR2 are LNHDA and SQIVND (reference sequence). Deletions cut 1 base from V and 6 bases from J, with 13 bases between. DNA for the CDR3: TGTGCCAGTAGTATAGGGGCGATCGAGTTCAATGAGCAGTTCTTC. Translated, it gives CASSIGAIEFNEQFF.

The rearrangement uses TRBV11-2 and TRBJ1-2, with D tentatively TRBD1 (5 bases). CDR3 length: 13 residues. Trimming cost V 5 bases and J 2 bases, with 9 bases left between them. Germline V gene lookup returns CDR1 SGHAT and CDR2 FQNNGV. The CDR3 is CASSQGRNYGYTF. The CDR3 nucleotides read TGTGCCAGCAGCCAGGGCAGAAACTATGGCTACACCTTC.

The genes are TRBV14 and TRBJ1-2; D is unclear. The CDR3 loop spans 13 amino acids. The V gene's germline CDR1 is SGHDN and CDR2 FVKESK. The V end lost 1 base, the J end lost 8 bases, and 11 bases lay between the germline ends. The CDR3 region is CASSQGAAQGYTF. CDR3 coding DNA: TGTGCCAGCAGCCAAGGGGCAGCCCAGGGCTACACCTTC.

CDR3 loop: CASSEASLGGGLYTQYF. Here the CDR3 DNA reads TGTGCCAGCAGTGAAGCCTCTTTGGGCGGGGGCTTATATACGCAGTATTTT. The V and J genes are TRBV6-1 and TRBJ2-3; TRBD2 is a possible D gene (7 bases). The CDR3 length is 17 residues. The germline CDR1 and CDR2 sequences are MNHNS and SASEGT. Trimming cost V 0 bases and J 7 bases, with 20 bases left between them.